These 13 T cell receptor beta chains share one sample of origin, sequenced in a study of blood T cell repertoires in COVID-19. The assay was immunoSEQ multiplex PCR, and TCRdb's table has in-frame clones only and misses some. Found here are some 70,000 clones, about 84% of them singletons; the top ten hold less than 2%. The sample comprised peripheral blood. These receptor sequences come from an older woman with acute or convalescent COVID-19.

The chain recombines TRBV6-6 with TRBJ1-5, with D hard to call. The CDR3 loop spans 12 amino acids. Germline V gene data show CDR1 as MNHNY and CDR2 as SVGAGI (reference sequence). V gave up 5 bases and J gave up 11 bases, with 13 bases separating them. CDR3 in amino acids: CASSLDFQAQHF. CDR3 in DNA: TGTGCCAGCAGTCTGGATTTCCAGGCCCAGCATTTT.

This rearrangement joins TRBV21-1 to TRBJ1-1; the D call TRBD1 from the table was never checked on the DNA. TRBV21-1 is a pseudogene. This CDR3 is built from 15 residues. The CDR3 nucleotides read TGTGCCAGCAGCAAAAACCGGGACAGAAACACTGAAGCTTTCTTT. It codes for CASSKNRDRNTEAFF.

The rearrangement uses TRBV2 and TRBJ1-6; 9 positions agree with TRBD1. This CDR3 is built from 15 residues. Trimming took 7 bases from V and 6 from J; bases not matched to a gene: 7. Germline CDR1 SNHLY, CDR2 FYNNEI. The CDR3 DNA follows: TGTGCCAGCACTCTCAGGACAGGGGCTAATTCACCCCTCCACTTT. Translated, it gives CASTLRTGANSPLHF.

The rearrangement links TRBV4-2 to TRBJ2-2; 8 bases agree with TRBD1. This CDR3 comprises 14 residues. Germline-derived CDR1 and CDR2 are LGHNA and YNFKEQ. V lost 10 bases and J lost 2; bases outside the gene matches: 6. The chain's CDR3 is CATTDRVNTGELFF. The CDR3 DNA reads TGTGCCACCACGGACAGGGTCAACACCGGGGAGCTGTTTTTT.

The rearrangement uses TRBV7-2 and TRBJ2-5; TRBD2 is a possible D gene (6 bases). This CDR3 spans 17 amino acids. In germline, CDR1 is SGHTA, CDR2 FQGNSA. V dropped 3 bases and J dropped 5 bases, with 22 bases sitting between them. The DNA of the CDR3 is TGTGCCAGCAGCTTCGGTATGACTAGAGACGGCGGGGAGACCCAGTACTTC. This gives the protein CASSFGMTRDGGETQYF.

V is TRBV7-9 and J is TRBJ1-5; tentatively, D is TRBD1 (5 bases). Between the trimmed V and J ends, which lost 1 base and 3 bases, there was a span of 7 bases. The CDR3 is made up of 14 amino acids. Germline assignment: CDR1 SEHNR and CDR2 FQNEAQ (reference sequence). CDR3 loop: CASSLGQPNQPQHF. CDR3 nucleotides: TGTGCCAGCAGCTTAGGACAGCCCAATCAGCCCCAGCATTTT.

The chain carries TRBV19 and TRBJ2-5, with TRBD1 identical over 11 bases. Trimming took 10 bases from V and 4 from J; bases not matched to a gene: 8. CDR3 length: 14 amino acids. CDR1 LNHDA and CDR2 SQIVND come from the germline V gene (reference sequence). The CDR3 nucleotides are TGTGCCACCCGGAGGGGACAGGGGGGAGAGACCCAGTACTTC. It yields the protein CATRRGQGGETQYF.

This chain links TRBV6-5 with TRBJ1-1; the match to TRBD1 covers 10 bases. The germline CDR1 and CDR2 sequences are MNHEY and SVGAGI. The CDR3 covers 14 residues. Losses at the gene ends were 6 bases for V and 4 bases for J; bases not matched to a gene: 5. Here the CDR3 reads CASRGQGRFTEAFF. CDR3 nucleotides: TGTGCCAGCAGGGGACAGGGGCGGTTCACTGAAGCTTTCTTT.

The sample holds one count of this clone. The CDR3: CASSIVLIASNEQFF. CDR3 nucleotide sequence: TGTGCCAGTAGTATTGTTTTGATAGCGAGCAATGAGCAGTTCTTC. This sequence joins TRBV19 and TRBJ2-1; perhaps TRBD2 as D (5 bases). V was pared by 3 bases and J by 6 bases, with 15 bases between. Germline V gives CDR1 LNHDA, CDR2 SQIVND (reference sequence). This CDR3 comprises 15 residues.

The V gene is TRBV6-5, the J gene TRBJ1-1, with D perhaps TRBD1 (5 bases). The germline gives CDR1 MNHEY, CDR2 SVGAGI. There are 15 residues in the CDR3. V shed 5 bases and J shed 4 bases, with 17 bases lying between them. CDR3 residues: CASSPPTATATEAFF. CDR3 nucleotides: TGTGCCAGCAGTCCCCCCACAGCGACAGCCACTGAAGCTTTCTTT.

The chain combines TRBV7-2 with TRBJ2-7; 8 bases are shared with TRBD2. The V gene's germline CDR1 is SGHTA and CDR2 FQGNSA. After removal of 4 bases from V and 5 bases from J, the junction contained 4 bases not matched to a gene. The CDR3 runs to 13 residues. Written as DNA, the CDR3 is TGTGCCAGCAGCTCCCGGGGGGGCCACGAGCAGTACTTC. It specifies CASSSRGGHEQYF.

The chain carries TRBV13 and TRBJ1-2; perhaps TRBD1 as D (6 bases). Germline V gene sequence: CDR1 PRHDT, CDR2 FYEKMQ (reference sequence). This CDR3 comprises 15 residues. V lost 3 bases to trimming and J lost 5 bases, with 16 bases between them. The DNA of the CDR3 is TGTGCCAGCAGCTTCGGTCTCACAGGGACGTATGGCTACACCTTC. Translated: CASSFGLTGTYGYTF.

V and J are TRBV5-1 and TRBJ2-2, with no clear D. This CDR3 is 13 amino acids long. Trimming stripped 5 bases from V and 3 bases from J, with 8 bases between. Germline values: CDR1 SGHRS, CDR2 YFSETQ. CDR3 sequence (DNA): TGCGCCAGCAGGGAGACTTACACCGGGGAGCTGTTTTTT. Encoded protein: CASRETYTGELFF.